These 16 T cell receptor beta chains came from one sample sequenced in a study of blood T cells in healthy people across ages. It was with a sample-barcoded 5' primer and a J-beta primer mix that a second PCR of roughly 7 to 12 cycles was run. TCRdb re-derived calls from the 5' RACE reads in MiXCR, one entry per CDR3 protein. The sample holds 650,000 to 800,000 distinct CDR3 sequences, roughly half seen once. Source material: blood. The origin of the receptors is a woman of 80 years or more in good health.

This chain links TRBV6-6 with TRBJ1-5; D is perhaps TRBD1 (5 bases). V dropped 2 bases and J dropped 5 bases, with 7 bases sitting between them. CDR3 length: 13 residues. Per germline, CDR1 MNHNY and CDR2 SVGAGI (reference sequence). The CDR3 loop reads CASSYRGDQPQHF. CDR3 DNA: TGTGCCAGCAGTTACCGGGGGGATCAGCCCCAGCATTTT.

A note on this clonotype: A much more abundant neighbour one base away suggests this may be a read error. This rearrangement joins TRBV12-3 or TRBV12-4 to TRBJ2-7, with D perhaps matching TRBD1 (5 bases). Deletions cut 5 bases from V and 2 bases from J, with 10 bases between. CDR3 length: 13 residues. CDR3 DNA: TGTGCCAGCAGTCCCCGACAGCCCTACGAGCAGTACTTC. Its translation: CASSPRQPYEQYF.

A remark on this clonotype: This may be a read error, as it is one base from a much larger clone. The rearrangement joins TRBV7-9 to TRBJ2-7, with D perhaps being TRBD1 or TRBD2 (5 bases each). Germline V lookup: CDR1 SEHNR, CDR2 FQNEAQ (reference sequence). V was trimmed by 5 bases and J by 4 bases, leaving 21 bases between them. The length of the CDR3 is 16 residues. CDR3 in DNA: TGTGCCAGCAGCCAACCGCTCGTGGGGGTGGGGTACGAGCAGTACTTC. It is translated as CASSQPLVGVGYEQYF.

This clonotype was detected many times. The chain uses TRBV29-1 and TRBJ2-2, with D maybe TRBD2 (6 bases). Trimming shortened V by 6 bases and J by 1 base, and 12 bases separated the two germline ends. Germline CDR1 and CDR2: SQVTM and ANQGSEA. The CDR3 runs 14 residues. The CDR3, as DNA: TGCAGCGTCCCTCGGGGGAGGAACACCGGGGAGCTGTTTTTT. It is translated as CSVPRGRNTGELFF.

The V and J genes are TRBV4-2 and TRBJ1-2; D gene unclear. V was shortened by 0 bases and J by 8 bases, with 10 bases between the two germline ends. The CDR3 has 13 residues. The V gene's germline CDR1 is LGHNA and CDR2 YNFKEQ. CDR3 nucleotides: TGTGCCAGCAGCCAAGATGGAGCTCCCGGCTACACCTTC. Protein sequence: CASSQDGAPGYTF.

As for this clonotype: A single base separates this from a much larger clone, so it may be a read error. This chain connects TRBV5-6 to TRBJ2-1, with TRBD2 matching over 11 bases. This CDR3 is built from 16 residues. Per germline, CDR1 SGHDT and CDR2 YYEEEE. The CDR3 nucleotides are TGTGCCAGCAGCTTGGAGCCTAGCGGGAGGTTCAATGGGCAGTTCTTC. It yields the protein CASSLEPSGRFNGQFF.

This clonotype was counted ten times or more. The CDR3 nucleotides read TGTGCCAGTCGGAGGGGGGCCCCCACCCATGAGCAGTTCTTC. This translates into CASRRGAPTHEQFF. The gene calls are TRBV2 and TRBJ2-1; either TRBD1 or TRBD2 may supply D (6 bases each). The CDR3 length is 14 residues. V lost 9 bases to trimming and J lost 8 bases, with 20 bases between them. The germline CDR1 and CDR2 sequences are SNHLY and FYNNEI.

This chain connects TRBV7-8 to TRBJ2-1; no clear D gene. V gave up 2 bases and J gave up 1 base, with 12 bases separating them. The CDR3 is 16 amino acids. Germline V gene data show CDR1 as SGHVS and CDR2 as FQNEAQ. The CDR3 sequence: CASSLSSLLSYNEQFF. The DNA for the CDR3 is TGTGCCAGCAGCTTAAGCTCCCTCCTTTCCTACAATGAGCAGTTCTTC.

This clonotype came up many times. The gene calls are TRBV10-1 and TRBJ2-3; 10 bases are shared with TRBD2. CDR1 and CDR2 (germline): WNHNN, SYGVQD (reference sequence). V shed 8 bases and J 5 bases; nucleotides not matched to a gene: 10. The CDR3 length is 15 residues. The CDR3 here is CASGPSGRLGDTQYF. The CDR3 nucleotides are TGCGCCAGCGGACCTAGCGGGAGACTTGGAGATACGCAGTATTTT.

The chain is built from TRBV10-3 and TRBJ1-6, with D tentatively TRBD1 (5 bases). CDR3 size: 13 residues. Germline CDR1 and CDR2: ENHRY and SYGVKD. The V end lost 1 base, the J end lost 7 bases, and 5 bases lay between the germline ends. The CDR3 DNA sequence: TGTGCCATCAGTGAGTGGGGGAATTCACCCCTCCACTTT. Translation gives CAISEWGNSPLHF.

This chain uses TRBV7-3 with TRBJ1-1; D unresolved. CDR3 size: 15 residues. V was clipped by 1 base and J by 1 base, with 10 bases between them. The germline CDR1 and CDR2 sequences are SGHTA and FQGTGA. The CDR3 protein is CASSLMGRTNTEAFF. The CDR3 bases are TGTGCCAGCAGCTTAATGGGCAGGACGAACACTGAAGCTTTCTTT. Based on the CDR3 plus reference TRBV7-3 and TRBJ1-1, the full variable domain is GAGVSQTPSNKVTEKGKYVELRCDPISGHTALYWYRQSLGQGPEFLIYFQGTGAADDSGLPNDRFFAVRPEGSVSTLKIQRTERGDSAVYLCASSLMGRTNTEAFFGQGTRLTVV.

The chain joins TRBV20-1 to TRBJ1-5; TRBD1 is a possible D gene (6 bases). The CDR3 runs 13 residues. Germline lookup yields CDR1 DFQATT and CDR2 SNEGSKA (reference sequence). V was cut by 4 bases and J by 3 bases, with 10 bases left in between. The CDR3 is CSATGAINQPQHF. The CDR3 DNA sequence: TGCAGTGCTACAGGGGCTATCAATCAGCCCCAGCATTTT.

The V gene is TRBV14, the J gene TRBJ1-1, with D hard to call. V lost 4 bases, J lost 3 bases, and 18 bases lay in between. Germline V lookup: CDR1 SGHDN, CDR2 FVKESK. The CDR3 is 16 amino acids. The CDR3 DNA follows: TGTGCCAGCAGCCTCCGGGCCGGGGAAGTGTACACTGAAGCTTTCTTT. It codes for CASSLRAGEVYTEAFF.

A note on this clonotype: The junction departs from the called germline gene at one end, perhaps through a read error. The CDR3 is CASSPRVIADAQYF. The CDR3 bases are TGTGCCAGCAGCCCTCGGGTTATCGCAGATGCGCAGTATTTT. The V call is TRBV12-3 or TRBV12-4, the J call TRBJ2-3; no clear D gene. The CDR3 spans 14 residues.

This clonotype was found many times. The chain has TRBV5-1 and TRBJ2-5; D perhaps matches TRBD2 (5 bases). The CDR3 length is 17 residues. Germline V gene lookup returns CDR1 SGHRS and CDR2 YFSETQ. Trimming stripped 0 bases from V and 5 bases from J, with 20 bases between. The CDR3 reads CASSLVGAGGTRETQYF. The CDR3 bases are TGCGCCAGCAGCTTGGTAGGAGCAGGCGGTACTAGGGAGACCCAGTACTTC.

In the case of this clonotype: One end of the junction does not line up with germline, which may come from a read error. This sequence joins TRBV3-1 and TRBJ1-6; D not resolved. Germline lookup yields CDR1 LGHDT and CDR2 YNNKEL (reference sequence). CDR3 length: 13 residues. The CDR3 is CASNQHKNSPLHF. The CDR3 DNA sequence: TGTGCCAGCAACCAACACAAGAATTCACCCCTCCACTTT.